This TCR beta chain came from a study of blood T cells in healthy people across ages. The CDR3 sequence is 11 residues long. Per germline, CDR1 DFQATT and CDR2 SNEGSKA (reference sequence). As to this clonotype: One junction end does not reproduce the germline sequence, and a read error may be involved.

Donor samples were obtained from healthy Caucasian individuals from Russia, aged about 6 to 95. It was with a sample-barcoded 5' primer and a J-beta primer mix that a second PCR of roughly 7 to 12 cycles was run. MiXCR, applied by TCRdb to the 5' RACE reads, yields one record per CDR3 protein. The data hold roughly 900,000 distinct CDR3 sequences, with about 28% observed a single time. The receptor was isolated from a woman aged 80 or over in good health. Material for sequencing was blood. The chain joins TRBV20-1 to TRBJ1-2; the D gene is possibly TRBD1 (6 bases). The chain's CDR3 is CSKPGGGGYTF. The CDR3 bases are TGCAGCAAGCCCGGAGGCGGGGGCTACACCTTT.